This T cell receptor (beta chain) is from a study of T cells after yellow fever vaccination. Points from the study as a whole: Weaker overall, the secondary response nonetheless peaked faster (day 5 versus 15).

Germline CDR1 is SGHRS and CDR2 is YFSETQ. Deletions cut 4 bases from V and 5 bases from J, with 10 bases between. This CDR3 contains 13 residues. TCRdb itself ran the 5' RACE reads through MiXCR, one entry per CDR3 protein. The top ten clones hold less than 25% of a sample with about 310,000 distinct CDR3 sequences, more than 3% of them seen once. As to this clonotype: The antigen is unknown.

V is TRBV5-1 and J is TRBJ1-5; D is undetermined. Sequencing was performed on PBMCs, taken on the day of the yellow fever booster vaccination. The clonotype comes from a man younger than 30 who received the YFV17D yellow fever vaccine. The CDR3 sequence is CASSESPHQPQHF. As DNA, the CDR3 is TGCGCCAGCAGCGAGAGTCCCCATCAGCCCCAGCATTTT. The complete variable domain, with remaining parts taken from reference TRBV5-1 and TRBJ1-5, reads KAGVTQTPRYLIKTRGQQVTLSCSPISGHRSVSWYQQTPGQGLQFLFEYFSETQRNKGNFPGRFSGRQFSNSRSEMNVSTLELGDSALYLCASSESPHQPQHFGDGTRLSIL.